This T cell receptor (beta chain) derives from a study of cytomegalovirus exposure and HLA in healthy donors. For the study at large: Within an early data release were 65 million to 90 million unique TCRs drawn from HLA-typed donors.

Trimming removed 4 bases from V and 8 bases from J; junction bases left unmatched: 10. There are 14 residues in the CDR3. Germline V lookup: CDR1 MDHEN, CDR2 SYDVKM. Whole-study results and caveats: There were 160 or so TCR beta chains listed as cytomegalovirus-associated.

PCR amplification relied on 60 Vbeta primers (plus 13 Jbeta primers). Sequenced by immunoSEQ multiplex PCR; TCRdb stores in-frame clones only, minus some. The sample yields roughly 150,000 clones, about 76% seen once. This clone appeared a few times. Its cognate antigen is unknown. The sequenced material came from PBMCs. This TCR derives from a woman in her late teens or twenties in good health and CMV-seropositive. The V call is TRBV28, the J call TRBJ1-2; 7 bases align to TRBD1. The CDR3 DNA reads TGTGCCAGCAGTTCCCCAGACAGGGCGAGGGGCTACACCTTC. Translating it yields CASSSPDRARGYTF.